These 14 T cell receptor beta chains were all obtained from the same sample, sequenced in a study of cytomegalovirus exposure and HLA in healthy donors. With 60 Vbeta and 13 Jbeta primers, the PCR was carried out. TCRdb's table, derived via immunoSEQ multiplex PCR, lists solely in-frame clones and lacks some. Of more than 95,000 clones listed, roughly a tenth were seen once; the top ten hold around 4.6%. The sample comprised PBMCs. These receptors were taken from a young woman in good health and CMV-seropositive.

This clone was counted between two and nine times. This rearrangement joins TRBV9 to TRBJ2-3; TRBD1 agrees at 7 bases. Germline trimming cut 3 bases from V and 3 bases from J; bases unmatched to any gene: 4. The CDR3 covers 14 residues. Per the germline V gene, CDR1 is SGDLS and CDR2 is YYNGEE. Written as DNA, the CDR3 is TGTGCCAGCAGCGCTGACAGGGCTACAGATACGCAGTATTTT. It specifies CASSADRATDTQYF.

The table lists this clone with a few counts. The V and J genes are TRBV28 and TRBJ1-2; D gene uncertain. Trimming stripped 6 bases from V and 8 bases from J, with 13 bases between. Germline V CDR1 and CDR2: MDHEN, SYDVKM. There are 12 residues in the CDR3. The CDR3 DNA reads TGTGCCAGCAGCCTTGACAAGATAGGCTACACCTTC. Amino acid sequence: CASSLDKIGYTF.

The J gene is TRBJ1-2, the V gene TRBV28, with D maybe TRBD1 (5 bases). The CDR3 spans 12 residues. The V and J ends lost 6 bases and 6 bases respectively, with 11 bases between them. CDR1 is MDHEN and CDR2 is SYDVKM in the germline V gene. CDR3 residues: CASRDNFDGYTF. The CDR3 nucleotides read TGTGCCAGCAGGGACAACTTTGATGGCTACACCTTC.

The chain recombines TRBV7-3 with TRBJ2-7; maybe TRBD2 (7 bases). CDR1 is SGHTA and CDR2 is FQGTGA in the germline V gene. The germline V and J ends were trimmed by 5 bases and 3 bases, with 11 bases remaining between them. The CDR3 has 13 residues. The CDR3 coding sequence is TGTGCCAGCAGCCTAAGGGGGGGCTACGAGCAGTACTTC. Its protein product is CASSLRGGYEQYF.

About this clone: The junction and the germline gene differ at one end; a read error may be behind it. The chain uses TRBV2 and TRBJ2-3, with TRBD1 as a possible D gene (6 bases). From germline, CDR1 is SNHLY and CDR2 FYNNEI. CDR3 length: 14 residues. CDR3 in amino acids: CAGSGAGATDTQYF. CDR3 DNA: TGTGCCGGCAGTGGGGCAGGGGCAACAGATACGCAGTATTTT.

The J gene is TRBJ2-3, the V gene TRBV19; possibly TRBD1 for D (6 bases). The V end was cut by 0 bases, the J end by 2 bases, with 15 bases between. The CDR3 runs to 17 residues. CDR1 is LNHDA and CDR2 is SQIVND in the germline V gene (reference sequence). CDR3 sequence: CASSIDLIGGYTDTQYF. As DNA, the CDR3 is TGTGCCAGTAGTATAGATCTAATAGGGGGATACACAGATACGCAGTATTTT.

The CDR3 DNA reads as TGTGCCAGTACAACCCTAGGAAACTATGGCTACACCTTC. This gives the protein CASTTLGNYGYTF. The rearrangement joins TRBV19 to TRBJ1-2, with D unresolved. The CDR3 totals 13 residues. V was clipped by 7 bases and J by 2 bases, with 11 bases between them. Per the germline V gene, CDR1 is LNHDA and CDR2 is SQIVND (reference sequence).

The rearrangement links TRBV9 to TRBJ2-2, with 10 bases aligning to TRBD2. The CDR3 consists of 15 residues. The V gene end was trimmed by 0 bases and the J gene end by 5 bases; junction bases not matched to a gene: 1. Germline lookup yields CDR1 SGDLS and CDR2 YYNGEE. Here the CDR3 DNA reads TGTGCCAGCAGCGTAGCACTAGCGGGGACCGGGGAGCTGTTTTTT. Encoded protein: CASSVALAGTGELFF.

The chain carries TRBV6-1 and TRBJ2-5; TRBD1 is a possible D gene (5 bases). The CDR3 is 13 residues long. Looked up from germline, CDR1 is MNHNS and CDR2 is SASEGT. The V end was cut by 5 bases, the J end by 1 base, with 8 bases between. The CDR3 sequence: CASSQGIQETQYF. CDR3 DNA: TGTGCCAGCAGTCAGGGCATCCAAGAGACCCAGTACTTC.

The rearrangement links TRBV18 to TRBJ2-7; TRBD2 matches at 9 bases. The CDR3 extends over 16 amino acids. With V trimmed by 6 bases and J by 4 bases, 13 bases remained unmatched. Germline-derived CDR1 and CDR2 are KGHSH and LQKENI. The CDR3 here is CASSPTTGLAQYEQYF. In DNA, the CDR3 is TGTGCCAGCTCCCCTACCACGGGACTAGCCCAATACGAGCAGTACTTC.

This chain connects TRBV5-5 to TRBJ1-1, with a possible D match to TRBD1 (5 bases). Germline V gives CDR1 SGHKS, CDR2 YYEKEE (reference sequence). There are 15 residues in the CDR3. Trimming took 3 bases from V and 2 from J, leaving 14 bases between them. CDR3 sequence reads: CASSWQGVENTEAFF. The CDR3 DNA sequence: TGTGCCAGCAGCTGGCAGGGCGTGGAAAACACTGAAGCTTTCTTT.

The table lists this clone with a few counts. CDR3 protein: CASSSMIQGNYGYTF. The DNA of the CDR3 is TGTGCCAGCAGCTCAATGATTCAGGGGAACTATGGCTACACCTTC. The V call is TRBV7-2, the J call TRBJ1-2, with D maybe TRBD1 (6 bases). V was cut by 4 bases and J by 2 bases, with 14 bases left in between. The CDR3 sequence is 15 residues long. Germline lookup yields CDR1 SGHTA and CDR2 FQGNSA. Complete variable domain (other parts from reference TRBV7-2 and TRBJ1-2): GAGVSQSPSNKVTEKGKDVELRCDPISGHTALYWYRQSLGQGLEFLIYFQGNSAPDKSGLPSDRFSAERTGGSVSTLTIQRTQQEDSAVYLCASSSMIQGNYGYTFGSGTRLTVV.

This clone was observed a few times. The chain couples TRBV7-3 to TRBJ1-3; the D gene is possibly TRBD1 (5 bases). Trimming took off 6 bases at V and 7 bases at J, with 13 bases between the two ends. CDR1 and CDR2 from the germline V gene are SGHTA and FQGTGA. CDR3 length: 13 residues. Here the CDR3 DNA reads TGTGCCAGCAGGGGGCACCAAAGGAACACCATATATTTT. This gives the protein CASRGHQRNTIYF.

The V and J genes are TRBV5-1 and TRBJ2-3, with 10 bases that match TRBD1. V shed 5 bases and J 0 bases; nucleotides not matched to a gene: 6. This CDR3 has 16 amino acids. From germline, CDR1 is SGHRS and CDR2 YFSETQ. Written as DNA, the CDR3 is TGCGCCAGCAGTTTGACAGGGGGCATGAGCACAGATACGCAGTATTTT. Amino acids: CASSLTGGMSTDTQYF.